The clone carrying this T cell receptor (beta chain) appeared once. This sample stems from a study of blood T cell repertoires in COVID-19. Across the whole study: From the United States, Italy and Spain came samples of acute and convalescent COVID-19. Sample material is recorded as cDNA or gDNA derived from T cells, B-cell-depleted T cells, or PBMCs.

Original methodology: For nucleated cells, counts were estimated from reference gene primer amplification. Method: immunoSEQ multiplex PCR; TCRdb's copy keeps in-frame clones and lacks some. From that table come the V and J calls and clone size; the DNA was used to work out D and trimming. The sample includes about 180,000 clones, 89% of them seen just once. V shed 2 bases, J shed 0 bases, and the junction held 6 bases outside the gene matches. Looked up from germline, CDR1 is SEHNR and CDR2 is FQNEAQ (reference sequence). The CDR3 is made up of 19 amino acids. Input material: peripheral blood. This rearrangement joins TRBV7-9 to TRBJ2-6; 11 bases match TRBD1. The TCR sequence derives from a young man who had recovered from COVID-19. The chain's CDR3 is CASSLRDRGFLSGANVLTF. The CDR3 DNA reads as TGTGCCAGCAGCTTACGGGACAGGGGGTTTCTCTCTGGGGCCAACGTCCTGACTTTC.